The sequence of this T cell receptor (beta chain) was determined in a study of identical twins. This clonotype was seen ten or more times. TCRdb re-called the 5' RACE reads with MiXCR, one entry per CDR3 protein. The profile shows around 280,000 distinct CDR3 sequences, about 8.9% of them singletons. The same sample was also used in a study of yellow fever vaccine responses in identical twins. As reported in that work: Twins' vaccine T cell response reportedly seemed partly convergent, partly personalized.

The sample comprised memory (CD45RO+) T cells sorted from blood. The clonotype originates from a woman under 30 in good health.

Written as DNA, the CDR3 is TGCAGCGTGGAGGGACAGGGAATCAGGGGCGAGCAGTACTTC. It encodes CSVEGQGIRGEQYF. The chain is built from TRBV29-1 and TRBJ2-7; 9 nucleotides agree with TRBD1. There are 14 residues in the CDR3. J gave up 6 bases and V 6 bases, and 12 bases lay outside the gene matches. CDR1 is SQVTM and CDR2 is ANQGSEA in the germline V gene.